This T cell receptor (beta chain) was sequenced in a study of T-cell reconstitution after alpha-beta-depleted transplantation in children. The CDR3 contains 14 residues. V lost 2 bases and J lost 2, with 10 bases in between. CDR1 and CDR2 (germline): SGHNT, YENEEA. This clonotype has just a few counts. A TCRbeta library incorporating unique molecular identifiers was prepared. TCRdb fed the PCR reads into MiXCR, producing one record per CDR3 protein. The sample lists 200,000 to 250,000 distinct CDR3 sequences, about 7% occurring once. The sample consisted of PBMCs, taken before TCRalphabeta/CD19-depleted stem cell transplant. The chain recombines TRBV11-3 with TRBJ2-7; tentative D call: TRBD2 (6 bases). The sequence was collected from a boy younger than 10 with acute lymphoblastic leukemia, due to receive a stem cell transplant. CDR3 in DNA: TGTGCCAGCAGCTTATGGGGGGTCACCTACGAGCAGTACTTC. Its translation is CASSLWGVTYEQYF.